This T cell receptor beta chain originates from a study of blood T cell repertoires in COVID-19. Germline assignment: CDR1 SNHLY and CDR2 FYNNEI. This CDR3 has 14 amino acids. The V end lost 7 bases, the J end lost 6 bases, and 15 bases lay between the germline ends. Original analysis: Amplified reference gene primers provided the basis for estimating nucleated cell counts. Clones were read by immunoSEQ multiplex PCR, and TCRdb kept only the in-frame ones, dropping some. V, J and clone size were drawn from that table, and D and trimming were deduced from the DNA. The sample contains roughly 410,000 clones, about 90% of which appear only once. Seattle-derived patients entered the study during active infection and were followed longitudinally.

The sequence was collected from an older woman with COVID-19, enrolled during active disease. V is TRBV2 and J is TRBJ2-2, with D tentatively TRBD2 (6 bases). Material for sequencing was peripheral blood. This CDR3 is CASIRLVSAGELFF. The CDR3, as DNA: TGTGCCAGCATCAGACTAGTTTCCGCCGGGGAGCTGTTTTTT.